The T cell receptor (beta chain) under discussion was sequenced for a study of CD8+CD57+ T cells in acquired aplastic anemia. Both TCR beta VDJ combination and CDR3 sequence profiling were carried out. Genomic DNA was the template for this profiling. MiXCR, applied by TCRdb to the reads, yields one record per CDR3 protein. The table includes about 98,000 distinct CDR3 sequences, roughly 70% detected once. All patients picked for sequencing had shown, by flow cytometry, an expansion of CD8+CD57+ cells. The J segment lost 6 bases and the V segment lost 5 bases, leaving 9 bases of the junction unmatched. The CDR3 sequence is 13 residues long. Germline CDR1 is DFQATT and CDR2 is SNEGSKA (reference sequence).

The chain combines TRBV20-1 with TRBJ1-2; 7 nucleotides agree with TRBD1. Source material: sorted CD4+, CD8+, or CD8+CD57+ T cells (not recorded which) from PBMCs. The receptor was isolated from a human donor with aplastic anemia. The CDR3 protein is CSAYPRQGHGYTF. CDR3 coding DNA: TGCAGTGCTTATCCTCGACAGGGACATGGCTACACCTTC.